The 10 T cell receptor beta chains reported below all come from one sample, sequenced in a study of cytomegalovirus exposure and HLA in healthy donors. A multiplex PCR was run with 60 Vbeta primers and 13 Jbeta primers. Profiling relied on immunoSEQ multiplex PCR, and the TCRdb table lists in-frame clones only, not all of them. The sample holds hundreds of thousands of clones; roughly 89% are singletons and the top ten take roughly 1%. The source material was PBMCs. The receptor source for this set is a woman aged 18-35 years in good health and CMV-seronegative.

The gene calls are TRBV2 and TRBJ2-7; a weak D match, TRBD1 (6 bases). V gave up 1 base and J gave up 9 bases, with 16 bases separating them. This CDR3 comprises 14 residues. Germline V gene lookup returns CDR1 SNHLY and CDR2 FYNNEI. The CDR3 DNA reads TGTGCCAGCAGTGAAGGTGGGAACAGGGCTGGGCAGTACTTC. Residues: CASSEGGNRAGQYF.

V usage is TRBV7-9 and J usage is TRBJ2-3; TRBD2 is a possible D gene (6 bases). Germline loops: CDR1 SEHNR, CDR2 FQNEAQ (reference sequence). V was trimmed by 4 bases and J by 2 bases, leaving 10 bases between them. The CDR3 totals 14 residues. DNA for the CDR3: TGTGCCAGCAGCTACGGACTACCCACAGATACGCAGTATTTT. This sequence encodes CASSYGLPTDTQYF.

A single count supports this clone. As DNA, the CDR3 is TGTGCCACCAGCAGGCTGGGGACAGGGGTTGGTCAGCCCCAGCATTTT. As protein: CATSRLGTGVGQPQHF. This chain joins TRBV15 and TRBJ1-5, with TRBD1 identical over 10 bases. CDR3 length: 16 amino acids. The trim removed 3 bases at V and 6 bases at J, leaving 8 bases unmatched. The germline CDR1 and CDR2 sequences are LNHNV and YYDKDF (reference sequence).

The V gene is TRBV6-5, the J gene TRBJ1-2; 9 nucleotides match TRBD1. This CDR3 region has 15 residues. Per the germline V gene, CDR1 is MNHEY and CDR2 is SVGAGI. V lost 7 bases and J lost 2; bases outside the gene matches: 8. In DNA, the CDR3 is TGTGCCAGCATTCGAGACAGGGGGGGAAACTATGGCTACACCTTC. Translating gives CASIRDRGGNYGYTF.

This chain uses TRBV9 with TRBJ2-1; 11 positions agree with TRBD2. V shed 4 bases and J 9 bases; nucleotides not matched to a gene: 9. In germline, CDR1 is SGDLS, CDR2 YYNGEE. The CDR3 length is 15 residues. The DNA of the CDR3 is TGTGCCAGCAGCATCCCTAGCGGGGGGCTTGGTGAGCAGTTCTTC. This gives the protein CASSIPSGGLGEQFF. The full variable domain, its missing parts supplied by reference TRBV9 and TRBJ2-1, is DSGVTQTPKHLITATGQRVTLRCSPRSGDLSVYWYQQSLDQGLQFLIQYYNGEERAKGNILERFSAQQFPDLHSELNLSSLELGDSALYFCASSIPSGGLGEQFFGPGTRLTVL.

Details on this clone: Different DNA sequences within this sample yield the same CDR3. The chain recombines TRBV19 with TRBJ2-1, with 12 bases fitting TRBD2. Per germline, CDR1 LNHDA and CDR2 SQIVND (reference sequence). V gave up 5 bases and J gave up 4 bases; unmatched junction bases: 3. There are 15 residues in the CDR3. CDR3 amino acids: CASSRLAGAYNEQFF. The CDR3 DNA reads TGTGCCAGTAGTCGACTAGCGGGGGCGTACAATGAGCAGTTCTTC.

J is TRBJ2-5 and V is TRBV28, with TRBD2 matching over 7 bases. Germline CDR1 and CDR2: MDHEN and SYDVKM. The CDR3 is 16 amino acids. Unmatched junction bases numbered 12, after V lost 4 bases and J lost 4 bases. The CDR3 spells CASSYKGGEGRETQYF. The CDR3 coding sequence is TGTGCCAGCAGTTATAAGGGCGGGGAGGGCAGAGAGACCCAGTACTTC. The full variable domain, completed using reference TRBV28 and TRBJ2-5, is DVKVTQSSRYLVKRTGEKVFLECVQDMDHENMFWYRQDPGLGLRLIYFSYDVKMKEKGDIPEGYSVSREKKERFSLILESASTNQTSMYLCASSYKGGEGRETQYFGPGTRLLVL.

The gene calls are TRBV7-9 and TRBJ1-2; TRBD1 matches at 10 bases. The CDR3 consists of 16 residues. CDR1 SEHNR and CDR2 FQNEAQ come from the germline V gene (reference sequence). V lost 2 bases to trimming and J lost 6 bases; unmatched junction nucleotides: 9. CDR3 loop: CASSLYGRQGANGYTF. The CDR3, as DNA: TGTGCCAGCAGCTTATACGGCCGACAGGGGGCGAATGGCTACACCTTC. Combining the CDR3 with reference TRBV7-9 and TRBJ1-2 gives the whole variable domain DTGVSQNPRHKITKRGQNVTFRCDPISEHNRLYWYRQTLGQGPEFLTYFQNEAQLEKSRLLSDRFSAERPKGSFSTLEIQRTEQGDSAMYLCASSLYGRQGANGYTFGSGTRLTVV.

The rearrangement joins TRBV7-2 to TRBJ1-2; D perhaps matches TRBD1 (5 bases). Germline V CDR1 and CDR2: SGHTA, FQGNSA. This CDR3 has 13 amino acids. Trimming cost V 9 bases and J 2 bases, with 13 bases left between them. The CDR3: CASGGVDNYGYTF. The CDR3 region has the DNA TGTGCCAGTGGGGGGGTCGACAACTATGGCTACACCTTC.

Only a few counts were recorded for this clone. The chain links TRBV7-6 to TRBJ2-7, with D hard to call. V gave up 0 bases and J gave up 4 bases, with 7 bases separating them. The CDR3 loop spans 13 amino acids. The germline V gene encodes CDR1 SGHVS and CDR2 FNYEAQ. In DNA form, the CDR3 reads TGTGCCAGCAGCTTAGCGGCAGATTACGAGCAGTACTTC. It specifies CASSLAADYEQYF.